This TCR beta chain was identified during a study of blood T cells in healthy people across ages. General study points: Long-lived donors had more naive CD4+ cells and higher diversity than aged donors.

The J segment lost 9 bases and the V segment lost 3 bases, leaving 3 bases of the junction unmatched. CDR1 and CDR2 from the germline V gene are SEHNR and FQNEAQ (reference sequence). This CDR3 has 13 residues. The use of a sample-barcoded 5' primer and a J-beta primer mix characterized a second PCR of 7 to 11 cycles. TCRdb used MiXCR to reprocess the 5' RACE reads, holding one entry per CDR3 protein. The table includes 1.5 million to 2 million distinct CDR3 sequences, approximately 30% detected once. As for this clonotype: The antigen is undetermined.

V is TRBV7-9 and J is TRBJ1-1; 11 bases align to TRBD1. The TCR sequence derives from a woman aged 25-40 years in good health. The sequenced sample was blood. The CDR3, as DNA: TGTGCCAGCAGCTTGGGGGACAGGGGGAAAGCTTTCTTT. Translating it yields CASSLGDRGKAFF. Full variable domain (remainder filled in from reference TRBV7-9 and TRBJ1-1): DTGVSQNPRHKITKRGQNVTFRCDPISEHNRLYWYRQTLGQGPEFLTYFQNEAQLEKSRLLSDRFSAERPKGSFSTLEIQRTEQGDSAMYLCASSLGDRGKAFFGQGTRLTVV.